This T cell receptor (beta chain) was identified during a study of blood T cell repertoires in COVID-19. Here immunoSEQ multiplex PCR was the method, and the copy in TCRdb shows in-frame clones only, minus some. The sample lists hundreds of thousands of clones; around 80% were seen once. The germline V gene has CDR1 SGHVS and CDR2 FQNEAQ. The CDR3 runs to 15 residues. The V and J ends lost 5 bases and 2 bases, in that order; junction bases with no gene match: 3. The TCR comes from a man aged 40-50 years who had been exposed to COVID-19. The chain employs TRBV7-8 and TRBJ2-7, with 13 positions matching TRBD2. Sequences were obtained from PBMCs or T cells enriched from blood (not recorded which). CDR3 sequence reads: CASSLGLAGAYEQYF. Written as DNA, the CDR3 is TGTGCCAGCAGCCTAGGACTAGCGGGAGCCTACGAGCAGTACTTC. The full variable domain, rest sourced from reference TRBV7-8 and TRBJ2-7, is GAGVSQSPRYKVAKRGQDVALRCDPISGHVSLFWYQQALGQGPEFLTYFQNEAQLDKSGLPSDRFFAERPEGSVSTLKIQRTQQEDSAVYLCASSLGLAGAYEQYFGPGTRLTVT.